This T cell receptor beta chain was found in a study of beta chain features in type 1 diabetes. As concerns this clone: The antigen remains unidentified.

Reverse transcription of all isolated RNA meant that expressed TCRB transcripts were sequenced. Produced via immunoSEQ multiplex PCR; TCRdb's table is partial and in-frame only. The table has about 700,000 clones, 13% seen once. The CDR3 is 14 residues long. V shed 5 bases and J 6 bases; nucleotides not matched to a gene: 7. Germline V CDR1 and CDR2: SGHAT, FQNNGV. General study results and limits: Small HLA sub-analyses could not settle whether HLA shapes TCRB rearrangement. Type 1 diabetes patients had moderately but significantly shorter TCRB CDR3s in all four CD4+ subsets.

Material for sequencing was naive CD4+ T cells from blood. The chain carries TRBV11-2 and TRBJ2-1; 7 nucleotides agree with TRBD1. The clonotype originates from a man younger than 30 with type 1 diabetes. The CDR3 sequence: CASSHRQGRNEQFF. The DNA of the CDR3 is TGTGCCAGCAGCCACCGACAGGGTCGCAATGAGCAGTTCTTC.